The sequence of this T cell receptor (beta chain) was determined in a study of shared T cell receptors in the human thymus. Here immunoSEQ multiplex PCR was the method, and the copy in TCRdb shows in-frame clones only, minus some. The sample lists about 710,000 clones; 87% were seen once. This clone was detected once. The same data also went into a second study, on human thymus T cells. Per that study: It was healthy Finnish infants having corrective surgery for congenital heart defects who were the donors. Thymus pieces cut out during corrective heart surgery were the tissue that was used. Seemingly biased V and J gene usage marked thymic and blood repertoires. Related research reported highly overlapping thymic repertoires among unrelated individuals.

This clonotype was obtained from a boy younger than two with a congenital heart defect. Sequencing input: thymocytes.

Written as DNA, the CDR3 is TGCGCCAGCAGCTTCCTAGGGAGGAACACTGAAGCTTTCTTT. This sequence encodes CASSFLGRNTEAFF. The V call is TRBV5-1, the J call TRBJ1-1; D is undetermined. With 2 bases removed from V and 1 base from J, the gap between germline ends came to 9 bases. CDR1 and CDR2 (germline): SGHRS, YFSETQ. This CDR3 contains 14 residues. The complete variable domain, with remaining parts taken from reference TRBV5-1 and TRBJ1-1, reads KAGVTQTPRYLIKTRGQQVTLSCSPISGHRSVSWYQQTPGQGLQFLFEYFSETQRNKGNFPGRFSGRQFSNSRSEMNVSTLELGDSALYLCASSFLGRNTEAFFGQGTRLTVV.